This record covers a single TCR beta chain. Its target is not known. This CDR3 spans 14 amino acids. V dropped 1 base and J dropped 2 bases, with 8 bases sitting between them. The germline CDR1 and CDR2 sequences are MDHEN and SYDVKM. The time point: blood 2 weeks post-SBRT. As to treatment: 15 Gy SBRT to primary tumor, nephrectomy 4 weeks later. Sequenced by immunoSEQ multiplex PCR; TCRdb stores in-frame clones only, minus some. The sample holds 120,000 or so clones, more than 70% seen once. This sample is drawn from a study of radiation and T cells in renal cell carcinoma. Study-level results: Baseline intratumoral clonotype presence is unknown without pretreatment biopsies.

Sequencing used blood, obtained from a patient whose treatment included radiotherapy and nephrectomy. The chain uses TRBV28 and TRBJ1-1; D is unresolved. The clonotype originates from a woman between 65 and 79 years old with renal cell carcinoma. DNA for the CDR3: TGTGCCAGCAGTTTATTGGCAGGTAACACTGAAGCTTTCTTT. Translating it yields CASSLLAGNTEAFF.